Each of the 18 T cell receptor beta chains below was sequenced from the same sample in a study of blood T cells in healthy people across ages. It was with a sample-barcoded 5' primer and a J-beta primer mix that a second PCR of roughly 7 to 12 cycles was run. TCRdb fed the 5' RACE reads into MiXCR, producing one record per CDR3 protein. This table has about 650,000 distinct CDR3 sequences, roughly 32% appearing once. Sequences were obtained from blood. The receptors here all came from a woman older than 75 in good health.

This clonotype was counted a few times. This chain joins TRBV27 and TRBJ1-5, with a tentative D call TRBD1 (5 bases). V was shortened by 3 bases and J by 8 bases, with 14 bases between the two germline ends. The germline V gene encodes CDR1 MNHEY and CDR2 SMNVEV (reference sequence). The CDR3 runs 14 residues. The CDR3 region is CASSLGGGREPQHF. CDR3 nucleotide sequence: TGTGCCAGCAGTTTGGGGGGAGGGAGAGAGCCCCAGCATTTT.

There are many counts of this clonotype. This chain joins TRBV7-9 and TRBJ1-2, with 11 bases that match TRBD1. The CDR3 is made up of 15 amino acids. The germline V gene encodes CDR1 SEHNR and CDR2 FQNEAQ (reference sequence). V shed 0 bases and J 6 bases; nucleotides not matched to a gene: 3. The CDR3 loop is CASSLADRGRNGYTF. The DNA of the CDR3 is TGTGCCAGCAGCTTAGCGGACAGGGGGCGGAATGGCTACACCTTC. The full variable domain, with the rest looked up from reference TRBV7-9 and TRBJ1-2, is DTGVSQNPRHKITKRGQNVTFRCDPISEHNRLYWYRQTLGQGPEFLTYFQNEAQLEKSRLLSDRFSAERPKGSFSTLEIQRTEQGDSAMYLCASSLADRGRNGYTFGSGTRLTVV.

On this clonotype itself: This may stem from a read error, because a much larger clone lies one nucleotide away. As the CDR3 is not closed by the conserved phenylalanine or tryptophan, this likely results from a read error. The chain has TRBV27 and TRBJ2-3; D is unresolved. The CDR3 sequence is 16 residues long. Germline V gives CDR1 MNHEY, CDR2 SMNVEV (reference sequence). V was cut by 4 bases and J by 0 bases, with 14 bases left in between. The CDR3, as DNA: TGTGCCAGCAGTTATTTAGCAGCCCCTAGCACAGATACGCAGTATTAT. It encodes CASSYLAAPSTDTQYY.

The CDR3 coding sequence is TGTGCCATCAGTGAGCCCTTGGCGGATCAGTTCTTC. Translation: CAISEPLADQFF. The V gene is TRBV10-3, the J gene TRBJ2-1; D is unresolved. From germline, CDR1 is ENHRY and CDR2 SYGVKD. The germline V and J ends were trimmed by 2 bases and 13 bases, with 12 bases remaining between them. The CDR3 loop spans 12 amino acids.

The gene calls are TRBV5-1 and TRBJ2-1; D is ambiguous. The germline CDR1 and CDR2 sequences are SGHRS and YFSETQ. The CDR3 runs to 15 residues. V lost 3 bases, J lost 0 bases, and 10 bases lay in between. CDR3 bases: TGCGCCAGCAGCTCGGACGGATACTCCTACAATGAGCAGTTCTTC. This gives the protein CASSSDGYSYNEQFF.

The chain combines TRBV30 with TRBJ1-5; TRBD1 agrees at 10 bases. Per germline, CDR1 GTSNPN and CDR2 SVGIG (reference sequence). J was trimmed by 9 bases and V by 6 bases; bases with no gene match: 8. The CDR3 totals 13 residues. The CDR3 is CACAGTGDGPQHF. CDR3 nucleotide sequence: TGTGCCTGTGCCGGGACAGGGGATGGGCCCCAGCATTTT.

A word on this clonotype: Possible read error: a much larger clone is one base away. The gene calls are TRBV20-1 and TRBJ1-2; D ambiguous. The CDR3 sequence is 11 residues long. In germline, CDR1 is DFQATT, CDR2 SNEGSKA (reference sequence). The ends were cut back, 2 bases at V and 13 bases at J, with 14 bases in the middle. CDR3 DNA: TGCAGTGCTAGATCGCTTCGGTCCCCCACCTTC. Amino acid sequence: CSARSLRSPTF.

This clonotype came up a few times. A much larger clone lies one base from this, so it may be a read error. The chain employs TRBV5-1 and TRBJ1-2; no clear D. The CDR3 is made up of 13 amino acids. The germline CDR1 and CDR2 sequences are SGHRS and YFSETQ. Here the CDR3 reads CTSSPDQSNGYTF. CDR3 sequence (DNA): TGCACCAGCAGCCCGGACCAAAGTAATGGCTACACCTTC.

With regard to this clonotype: A much larger clone lies one base from this, so it may be a read error. V and J are TRBV7-3 and TRBJ2-1, with 14 bases that match TRBD2. Germline V gene lookup returns CDR1 SGHTA and CDR2 FQGTGA. CDR3 length: 20 residues. The CDR3 region has the DNA TGTGCCAGCAGCTTCGGCCCGGGACTAGCGGGGGCCTCGCCGGTGAATGAGCGGTTCTTC. Translation gives CASSFGPGLAGASPVNERFF.

Turning to this clonotype: One end of the junction is discordant with germline, which a read error may explain. The chain employs TRBV5-1 and TRBJ2-2, with 9 nucleotides matching TRBD2. CDR1 is SGHRS and CDR2 is YFSETQ in the germline V gene. CDR3 length equals 19 residues. The CDR3: CVSSLAQGSGGVGTGELFF. The CDR3 coding sequence is TGCGTCAGCAGCTTGGCCCAAGGTAGCGGGGGCGTCGGCACCGGGGAGCTGTTTTTT.

As concerns this clonotype: Possible read error: a much larger clone is one base away. The chain has TRBV20-1 and TRBJ2-1; D may be TRBD2 (6 bases). The DNA matches TRBJ2-7 better at its end, which makes the J call doubtful. The CDR3 is 14 residues long. The germline gives CDR1 DFQATT, CDR2 SNEGSKA (reference sequence). CDR3 DNA sequence: TGCAGTGCTAGAGATGGGGGGTCCTACAATGAGCAGTACTTC. This encodes CSARDGGSYNEQYF.

This clonotype was observed many times. This sequence joins TRBV10-3 and TRBJ2-1; 9 positions match TRBD1. With V trimmed by 4 bases and J by 6 bases, 4 bases remained unmatched. The CDR3 runs to 14 residues. Germline V gene sequence: CDR1 ENHRY, CDR2 SYGVKD. The CDR3 loop reads CAISGEDRGNEQFF. The CDR3 DNA reads as TGTGCCATCAGTGGGGAGGACAGGGGCAATGAGCAGTTCTTC.

The chain joins TRBV6-6 to TRBJ1-5; a possible D gene is TRBD1 (6 bases). Trimming took off 8 bases at V and 2 bases at J, with 10 bases between the two ends. The CDR3 sequence is 13 residues long. From germline, CDR1 is MNHNY and CDR2 SVGAGI (reference sequence). The CDR3 bases are TGTGCCAGCGTCCCAGGGGGCAATCAGCCCCAGCATTTT. Translation gives CASVPGGNQPQHF.

Worth noting for this clonotype: This sequence may be a read error, since a much larger clone differs from it by one base. The genes are TRBV5-1 and TRBJ2-3, with D possibly being TRBD1 (5 bases). The CDR3 extends over 13 amino acids. Germline assignment: CDR1 SGHRS and CDR2 YFSETQ. This chain's CDR3 is CASRPESTGTQYF. The CDR3 DNA reads as TGCGCCAGCAGGCCGGAGTCCACAGGTACGCAGTATTTT.

This CDR3 is CASSLNAGGYEQYF. CDR3 nucleotide sequence: TGCGCCAGCAGCTTGAATGCAGGGGGCTACGAGCAGTACTTC. The V call is TRBV5-1, the J call TRBJ2-7; TRBD1 matches 7 bases. Germline CDR1 and CDR2: SGHRS and YFSETQ. Germline trimming cut 1 base from V and 3 bases from J; bases unmatched to any gene: 4. This CDR3 has 14 amino acids. The whole variable domain, filled in from reference TRBV5-1 and TRBJ2-7, reads KAGVTQTPRYLIKTRGQQVTLSCSPISGHRSVSWYQQTPGQGLQFLFEYFSETQRNKGNFPGRFSGRQFSNSRSEMNVSTLELGDSALYLCASSLNAGGYEQYFGPGTRLTVT.

In its sample, this clonotype was seen many times. The rearrangement joins TRBV9 to TRBJ2-3, with D perhaps TRBD1 or TRBD2 (5 bases each). Germline V lookup: CDR1 SGDLS, CDR2 YYNGEE. Trimming took 4 bases from V and 5 from J, leaving 11 bases between them. CDR3 length: 13 amino acids. The CDR3 region is CASSLPGLDTQYF. The CDR3 coding sequence is TGTGCCAGCAGCCTTCCGGGGCTAGATACGCAGTATTTT.

A remark on this clonotype: One base away lies a much larger clone, so this may be a sequencing read error. The chain uses TRBV7-8 and TRBJ2-5; TRBD1 agrees at 10 bases. Germline V lookup: CDR1 SGHVS, CDR2 FQNEAQ. CDR3 length: 16 amino acids. CDR3 loop: CVSSPRPGQGEETQYF. The CDR3 region has the DNA TGTGTCAGCAGCCCTAGACCTGGACAGGGGGAGGAGACCCAGTACTTC. Full variable domain (rest looked up from reference TRBV7-8 and TRBJ2-5): GAGVSQSPRYKVAKRGQDVALRCDPISGHVSLFWYQQALGQGPEFLTYFQNEAQLDKSGLPSDRFFAERPEGSVSTLKIQRTQQEDSAVYLCVSSPRPGQGEETQYFGPGTRLLVL.

This clonotype was detected many times. V gene TRBV12-3 or TRBV12-4 combines with J gene TRBJ1-2, with D perhaps matching TRBD1 (6 bases). V lost 6 bases, J lost 4 bases, and 12 bases lay in between. CDR3 length equals 13 residues. CDR3 DNA: TGTGCCAGCAGGCTAGGGGGTAGCTATGGCTACACCTTC. This codes for CASRLGGSYGYTF.